This TCR beta chain came from a study of blood T cell repertoires in COVID-19. Turning to the study itself: Acute-phase and convalescent COVID-19 samples originated in the United States, Italy and Spain. PBMCs, B-cell-depleted T cells, or T cells provided the cDNA or gDNA that made up the material.

The table came from immunoSEQ multiplex PCR; TCRdb's copy has only in-frame clones and leaves some out. Found here are roughly 240,000 clones, more than 75% of them singletons; the top ten hold 2% to 2.5%. Between the trimmed V and J ends, which lost 0 bases and 0 bases, there was a span of 9 bases. In germline, CDR1 is MNHEY, CDR2 SMNVEV (reference sequence). This CDR3 has 16 amino acids. Those enrolled, adults aged roughly 18 to 90 years, came from about two dozen US areas. The recovered donors of Cohort 3 showed two negative PCRs, clearance, or symptom resolution. This chain connects TRBV27 to TRBJ2-1, with D perhaps TRBD1 (6 bases). This clonotype originated in a woman in her forties or fifties who had recovered from COVID-19. Input material: PBMCs or T cells enriched from blood (not recorded which). The CDR3 region is CASSLSAGDSYNEQFF. In nucleotides, the CDR3 is TGTGCCAGCAGTTTATCGGCAGGGGACTCCTACAATGAGCAGTTCTTC.